This T cell receptor (beta chain) was captured by sequencing in a study of response to subunit inactivated influenza vaccine. One entry per CDR3 protein, called by TCRdb with MiXCR from the RT-PCR reads. Seen here are under 500,000 distinct CDR3 sequences, 10% to 11% observed once, and the top ten hold about an eighth. As regards this clonotype: The antigen remains unidentified. Given a much more abundant clone one base away, this may be a read error.

CDR3 length: 13 residues. V gave up 2 bases and J gave up 1 base, with 7 bases separating them. Germline V CDR1 and CDR2: SQVTM, ANQGSEA. Whole-study findings and limits: Every seasonal influenza vaccination brings in few new T cells, the authors suggested.

The chain combines TRBV29-1 with TRBJ2-3; D is perhaps TRBD2 (5 bases). Specimen: PBMCs from blood, collected 35 to 45 days after vaccination. The sequence came from a man between 50 and 59 years old who received an inactivated influenza vaccine. CDR3 nucleotide sequence: TGCAGCGTTGAACCAGCGGGCACAGATACGCAGTATTTT. Encoded protein: CSVEPAGTDTQYF.